The entry that follows covers one T cell receptor (beta chain) sequence. The data are from a study of blood T cell repertoires in COVID-19. For the study at large: The study drew acute and convalescent COVID-19 samples from the United States, Italy and Spain. From T cells, B-cell-depleted T cells, or PBMCs came the material, which was cDNA or gDNA.

Per the study methods: Quantification of nucleated cells was approximated via reference gene primer amplification. Method: immunoSEQ multiplex PCR; TCRdb's copy keeps in-frame clones and lacks some. V and J calls and clone size follow that table, whereas D and trimming were derived from the DNA. Here the sample spans around 97,000 clones, around nine tenths being singletons. The CDR3 length is 21 residues. Germline values: CDR1 PRHDT, CDR2 FYEKMQ (reference sequence). V gave up 11 bases and J gave up 4 bases; unmatched junction bases: 31. The V and J genes are TRBV13 and TRBJ2-3; 9 nucleotides align to TRBD2. The source of this sequence is a woman of 80 years or more in a cohort sampled during active COVID-19. The material sequenced was peripheral blood. The CDR3 is CARRGRGGGHPAGAPSDTQYF. The CDR3 DNA reads as TGTGCCCGCCGGGGGCGGGGGGGCGGCCATCCGGCGGGGGCCCCTTCAGATACGCAGTATTTT.